The 6 T cell receptor beta chains below were found in one sample sequenced in a study of human T cells and chemical hapten exposure. TCRdb recomputed calls from the RACE reads with MiXCR, one row per CDR3 protein. Of about 57,000 distinct CDR3 sequences listed, over 7.5% were seen once; the top ten hold more than 10%. Stated time point: patch test 1, 2 weeks after DPC sensitization. Treatment given: therapeutic diphenylcyclopropenone sensitization with weekly scalp DPC. Specimen: whole blood, collected in connection with sensitization to the hapten diphenylcyclopropenone (DPC). Every receptor here comes from a middle-aged woman with alopecia areata. Some clones in this sample may be carry-over from other donors' samples.

The chain joins TRBV4-2 to TRBJ2-1; tentative D call: TRBD1 (6 bases). Germline CDR1 is LGHNA and CDR2 is YNFKEQ. Trimming left V 2 bases short and J 8 bases short, with 16 bases between. CDR3 length: 15 residues. In nucleotides, the CDR3 is TGTGCCAGCAGCCAAATTACACAGGGTCGGGATGAGCAGTTCTTC. This gives the protein CASSQITQGRDEQFF.

This clonotype was detected ten times or more. The chain is built from TRBV18 and TRBJ2-2, with 7 bases identical to TRBD2. V lost 6 bases, J lost 7 bases, and 8 bases stayed unmatched. The CDR3 consists of 14 residues. Germline V gives CDR1 KGHSH, CDR2 LQKENI. The CDR3 spells CASSMTSPNGELFF. CDR3 in DNA: TGTGCCAGCTCCATGACTAGCCCCAACGGGGAGCTGTTTTTT.

About this clonotype: A much larger clone is a single base away; this may be a read error. V is TRBV4-1 and J is TRBJ1-2; D ambiguous. Trimming took off 0 bases at V and 1 base at J, with 9 bases between the two ends. The germline V gene has CDR1 MGHRA and CDR2 YSYEKL. The CDR3 runs 15 residues. Here the CDR3 reads CASSQDPAVNYGYTF. CDR3 in DNA: TGCGCCAGCAGCCAAGATCCGGCAGTTAACTATGGCTACACCTTC.

The table lists this clonotype with many counts. The chain has TRBV20-1 and TRBJ1-5; 10 positions match TRBD1. The CDR3 runs to 16 residues. Germline CDR1 and CDR2: DFQATT and SNEGSKA (reference sequence). The trim removed 3 bases at V and 0 bases at J, leaving 5 bases unmatched. Here the CDR3 reads CSARNRDRGSNQPQHF. The CDR3 DNA is TGCAGTGCTAGGAACCGGGACAGGGGTAGCAATCAGCCCCAGCATTTT.

This clonotype has just a few counts. The genes are TRBV18 and TRBJ1-1; D remains ambiguous. Trimming took off 3 bases at V and 1 base at J, with 9 bases between the two ends. The CDR3 loop spans 14 amino acids. Germline values: CDR1 KGHSH, CDR2 LQKENI. The CDR3 coding sequence is TGTGCCAGCTCACCCTCCCTGGGGAACACTGAAGCTTTCTTT. Protein sequence: CASSPSLGNTEAFF.

In the case of this clonotype: A much larger clone differs from this one at a single base, so this may be a read error. The genes are TRBV12-3 or TRBV12-4 and TRBJ1-4, with D possibly matching TRBD1 (6 bases). CDR3 length equals 14 residues. As DNA, the CDR3 is TGTGCCGGCAGCCTCAGGACAGAAAATGAAAAACTGTTTTTT. Amino acids: CAGSLRTENEKLFF.